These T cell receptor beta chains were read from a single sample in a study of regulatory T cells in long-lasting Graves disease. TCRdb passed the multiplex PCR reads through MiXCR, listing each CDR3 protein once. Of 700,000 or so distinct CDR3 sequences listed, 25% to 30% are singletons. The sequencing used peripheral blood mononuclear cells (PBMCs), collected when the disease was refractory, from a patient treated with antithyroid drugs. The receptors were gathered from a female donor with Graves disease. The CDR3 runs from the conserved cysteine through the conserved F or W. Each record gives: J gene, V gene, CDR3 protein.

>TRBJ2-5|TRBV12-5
CASGLVLGGAGQETQYF
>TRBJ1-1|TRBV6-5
CASSYTGFREAFF
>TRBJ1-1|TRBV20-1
CSGKTGRNTEAFF
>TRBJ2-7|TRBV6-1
CASSPWASGEQYF
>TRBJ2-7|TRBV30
CAWSKGASGAEQYF
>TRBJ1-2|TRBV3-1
CASSQEVPKVYGYTF
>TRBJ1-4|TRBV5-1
CASSQDTGGNEKLFF
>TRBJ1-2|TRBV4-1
CASSQLGLKTGEAGYTF
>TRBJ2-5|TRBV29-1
CSVLGGAQETQYF
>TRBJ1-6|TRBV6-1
CASSLPAVLGNSPLHF
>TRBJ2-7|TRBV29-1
CSVETPGRDEQYF
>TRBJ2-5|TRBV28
CASSLGGQRQETQYF